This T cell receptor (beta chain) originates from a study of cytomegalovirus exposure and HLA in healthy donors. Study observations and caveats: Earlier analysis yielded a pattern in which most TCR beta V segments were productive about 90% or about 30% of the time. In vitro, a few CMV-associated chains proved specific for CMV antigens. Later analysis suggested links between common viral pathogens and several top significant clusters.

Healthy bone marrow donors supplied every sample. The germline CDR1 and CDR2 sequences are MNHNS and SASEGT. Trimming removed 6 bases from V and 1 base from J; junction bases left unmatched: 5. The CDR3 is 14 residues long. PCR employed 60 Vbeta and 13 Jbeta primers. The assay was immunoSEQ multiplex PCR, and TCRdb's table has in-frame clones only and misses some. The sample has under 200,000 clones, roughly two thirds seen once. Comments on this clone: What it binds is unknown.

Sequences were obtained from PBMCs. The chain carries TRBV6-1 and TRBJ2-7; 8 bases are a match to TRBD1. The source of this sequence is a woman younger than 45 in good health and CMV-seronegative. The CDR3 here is CASRFQGASYEQYF. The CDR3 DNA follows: TGTGCCAGCAGGTTTCAGGGGGCTTCCTACGAGCAGTACTTC.